The next 4 T cell receptor beta chains were all read from a single sample in a study of blood T cell repertoires in COVID-19. Method: immunoSEQ multiplex PCR; TCRdb's copy keeps in-frame clones and lacks some. Among 180,000 or so clones, approximately 84% were seen once, and the ten largest hold under 3%. Sequencing was performed on peripheral blood. The receptor set was obtained from a human donor with acute or convalescent COVID-19. The donor label of this sample is uncertain.

The rearrangement joins TRBV6-1 to TRBJ2-3; TRBD1 might be the D (6 bases). This CDR3 has 17 residues. Germline assignment: CDR1 MNHNS and CDR2 SASEGT. The germline V and J ends were trimmed by 3 bases and 0 bases, with 16 bases remaining between them. The CDR3 bases are TGTGCCAGCAGTGAGGGCAGGGGAAAACCTAGCACAGATACGCAGTATTTT. As protein: CASSEGRGKPSTDTQYF.

With respect to this clone: Different DNA sequences within this sample yield the same CDR3. The chain links TRBV19 to TRBJ1-1; D may be TRBD1 (5 bases). The CDR3 totals 13 residues. Per germline, CDR1 LNHDA and CDR2 SQIVND (reference sequence). Trimming left V 5 bases short and J 1 base short, with 8 bases between. CDR3 nucleotides: TGTGCCAGTAGTCCAACAGGGAACACTGAAGCTTTCTTT. Protein product: CASSPTGNTEAFF.

The chain joins TRBV19 to TRBJ1-5; possibly TRBD1 for D (6 bases). Germline V gene data show CDR1 as LNHDA and CDR2 as SQIVND (reference sequence). CDR3 length equals 16 residues. Trimming took 10 bases from V and 2 from J, leaving 21 bases between them. In DNA, the CDR3 is TGTGCCACCTCCGAGCGGGGGCGGACGCGCAATCAGCCCCAGCATTTT. This encodes CATSERGRTRNQPQHF.

This clone occurred a few times. J is TRBJ1-1 and V is TRBV2; 11 bases line up with TRBD1. The CDR3 has 15 amino acids. Trimming at V came to 5 bases and at J to 5 bases, leaving 7 bases not matched to a gene. Germline V gives CDR1 SNHLY, CDR2 FYNNEI. Written as DNA, the CDR3 is TGTGCCAGCAGTCCCGGACAGGGGGCATATACTGAAGCTTTCTTT. Translation gives CASSPGQGAYTEAFF. Full variable domain (outside the CDR3, taken from reference TRBV2 and TRBJ1-1): EPEVTQTPSHQVTQMGQEVILRCVPISNHLYFYWYRQILGQKVEFLVSFYNNEISEKSEIFDDQFSVERPDGSNFTLKIRSTKLEDSAMYFCASSPGQGAYTEAFFGQGTRLTVV.